This TCR beta chain is from a study of cytomegalovirus exposure and HLA in healthy donors. Study-wide findings and caveats: In the 95 to 150 validation repertoires, approximately 94% of cluster scores exceeded 0, per a later analysis. Most TCR sequences showed up rarely, but some public TCRs showed up in many donors.

Clones were read by immunoSEQ multiplex PCR, and TCRdb kept only the in-frame ones, dropping some. The repertoire has about 100,000 clones, about 95% of them found once; the top ten carry 0.89%. The CDR3 is 15 residues long. V trimming: 1 base; J trimming: 1 base; junction bases outside the gene matches: 3. Germline assignment: CDR1 SGHRS and CDR2 YFSETQ. About this clone: Its antigen remains unknown.

The receptor comes from a woman under 30 in good health and CMV-seronegative. Sequencing input: PBMCs. The gene calls are TRBV5-1 and TRBJ2-5, with 8 positions matching TRBD2. The CDR3 region is CASSLISGVQETQYF. For the CDR3, the DNA is TGCGCCAGCAGCTTGATTAGCGGGGTCCAAGAGACCCAGTACTTC.